This T cell receptor (beta chain) was sequenced during a study of shared clonotypes between healthy human individuals. Study in general: Used for every donor were three CD4 naive, three CD4 memory, two CD8 naive and one CD8 memory plate.

Germline V lookup: CDR1 MDHEN, CDR2 SYDVKM. Trimming shortened V by 6 bases and J by 3 bases, and 20 bases separated the two germline ends. This CDR3 region has 16 residues. Repertoires were generated with immunoSEQ multiplex PCR, while TCRdb's copy carries only in-frame clones and drops some. The data hold approximately 980,000 clones, with 76% observed a single time. The V and J genes are TRBV28 and TRBJ1-2; possibly TRBD1 for D (6 bases). The material sequenced was memory CD4+ T cells sorted from blood. Described subset: CD45RA-negative fraction. This sequence originates from a man between 18 and 29 years old in good health. The CDR3 protein is CASSPFSGTTDYGYTF. The CDR3 DNA reads TGTGCCAGCAGCCCTTTCTCCGGGACAACGGACTATGGCTACACCTTC.